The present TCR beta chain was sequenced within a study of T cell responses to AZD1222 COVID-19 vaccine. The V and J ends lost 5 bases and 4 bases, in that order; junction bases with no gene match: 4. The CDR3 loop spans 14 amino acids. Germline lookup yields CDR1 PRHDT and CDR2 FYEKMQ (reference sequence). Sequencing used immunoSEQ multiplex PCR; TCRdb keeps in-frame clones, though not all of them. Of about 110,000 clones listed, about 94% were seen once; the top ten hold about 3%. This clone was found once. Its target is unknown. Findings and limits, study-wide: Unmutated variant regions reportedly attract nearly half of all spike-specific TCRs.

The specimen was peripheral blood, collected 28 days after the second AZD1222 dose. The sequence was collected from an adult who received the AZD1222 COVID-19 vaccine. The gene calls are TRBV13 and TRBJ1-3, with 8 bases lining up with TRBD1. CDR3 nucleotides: TGTGCCAGCAGCGAGACAGGGGTCGGAAACACCATATATTTT. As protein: CASSETGVGNTIYF.